This T cell receptor (beta chain) was sequenced in a study of shared clonotypes between healthy human individuals (dated by TCRdb to the early 2020s). Study-wide context: The cohort comprised a couple of women and a few men aged 18 to 49 years. Per donor, three plates each were used for CD4 naive and CD4 memory, two for CD8 naive, and one for CD8 memory. Blood TCR repertoires of a handful of healthy adults were deeply sequenced to estimate repertoire size and the extent of clonotype sharing between individuals. To increase sequencing depth and limit assay-specific biases, TCR repertoire library preparation and sequencing were carried out by different laboratories using diverse techniques. Leukapheresis yielded between about 0.94 and 10 billion PBMCs per donor.

Using the deep immunoSEQ assay, TCR CDR3 regions were amplified from genomic DNA by multiplex PCR. Extracted genomic DNA from each cell subset was spread evenly across all wells of several immunoSEQ 96-well plates, with each plate serving as a replicate. For sorted subsets, around 200 ng genomic DNA, equal to some 30,000 T cell genomes, was loaded into each replicate PCR. The purified libraries were quantified using a Qubit 3.0 fluorometer, sized with a Bioanalyzer 2100, and then quantified again using the KAPA Library Quantification kit. A separate single-read 150-cycle Illumina NextSeq 550 flow cell was used to sequence each immunoSEQ 96-well plate. The authors' pipeline ran thus. Because the immunoSEQ output held only junctional sequences and lacked quality scores, the filtering could not match the filtering applied to full-length reads. To assign V/J genes and CDR3, sequences were annotated using PyIR, a Python wrapper for IgBLAST v1.9, with IMGT germline references. Any read was removed if the V/J assignment was weak (E-value above 1e-6), the CDR3 was missing, or the read contained stop codons, out-of-frame junctions, or ambiguous translated residues. V3J clonotypes were defined by identical inferred V gene, J gene, and CDR3 amino acid sequence. Percentage overlap between repertoires was computed as shared unique clonotypes divided by the size of the smaller repertoire. RTK rarefaction, the Chao1 estimator, and Recon v2.1 estimates of unobserved clonotypes were used to assess repertoire richness. Generation probabilities were computed with OLGA for all TCRbeta clonotypes obtained by the gDNA method from four donors. In its TCRdb copy, this immuneACCESS table keeps in-frame sequences only and misses some clones. Where compared with another copy, unresolved V genes explain less than half of these, and the others have no known cause. V, J and clone size derive from that table, while D and trimming were established from the DNA sequence. For this sample there are 1.4 million or so clones; less than 99% appear just once. Around 0.38% of the sample comes from the top ten.

V is pared back by 7 bases and J by 8 bases, with 17 bases lying between the germline termini. Via the germline V gene (reference sequence), CDR1 is MNHEY and CDR2 SMNVEV. From its cysteine to its phenylalanine, the CDR3 spans 14 amino acids. Only the CDR3 region is kept as DNA, spanning 42 bases read in frame from base 1. Healthy HIV-negative adults with no recently reported acute infections or vaccinations were included as donors. All donors were Caucasian adults living in Nashville, Tennessee, USA. CD4+ T cells were enriched by magnetic negative selection; naive cells were then positively selected on CD45RA, and the negative fraction formed the memory subset. Blood was collected by leukapheresis, and PBMCs were isolated by Ficoll-Histopaque density gradient centrifugation and then cryopreserved in liquid nitrogen vapor phase. Analytical flow cytometry was used to check the purity and quantity of each magnetically sorted T cell population. Genomic DNA was isolated from every sorted fraction and measured by UV absorbance on a Nanodrop 2000c.

Note on this clone: The antigen this receptor binds is unknown. It has no much larger one-base neighbor in the sample; base qualities were not kept.

General findings and caveats noted by the study authors: Even with the large sequencing depth, rarefaction of the sorted-subset datasets indicated that sequencing was incomplete. Based on pairwise subsampling, the degree of clonotype sharing among donors was expected to be affected by sequencing depth. Around 5% of naive CD4, 3.5% of naive CD8, 2.3% of memory CD4, and roughly 0.4% of memory CD8 clonotypes were shared across several donors. Naive subsets generally had larger estimated clonotype richness than memory subsets did. Sampling was restricted to blood, and TCR repertoires in tissue are likely to differ from TCR repertoires in blood. The small number of donors limited the genetic and exposure-history diversity represented. Clonotypes shared by all four sorted-subset donors showed higher generation probabilities than non-shared clonotypes.

This TCR derives from a man aged 30-40 years in good health. The chain is assembled from TRBV27 and TRBJ1-4; perhaps TRBD1 is the D gene, with 5 bases matching. The sample taken for sequencing was naive CD4+ T cells sorted from blood. The cell subset or site label of this sample denotes: CD45RA+ positively selected. CDR3 reads: CASTLGEVEEKLFF. The DNA is TGTGCCAGCACCCTAGGGGAAGTGGAAGAAAAACTGTTTTTT.